This is a list of T cell receptor beta chains from one sample in a study of blood T cell repertoires in COVID-19. Clones were sequenced by immunoSEQ multiplex PCR, and TCRdb holds only the in-frame ones, with some missing. The data hold about 200,000 clones, with around 82% observed a single time. Input material: PBMCs or T cells enriched from blood (not recorded which). Receptor source: a woman aged 45-65 years who had been exposed to COVID-19. The CDR3 runs from the conserved cysteine through the conserved F or W. The D gene is left open where the match is weak. Only part of the rows carry a size: once, few, many, or a class if the clone is expanded.

NA	TRBJ2-5	TRBV11-2	TRBD1	TGTGCCAGCAGCTCCCGACCGACAGGGTGGACGACCCAGTACTTC	CASSSRPTGWTTQYF
NA	TRBJ2-5	TRBV2	NA	TGTGCCAGCAGCCCTGCGGAGACCCAGTACTTC	CASSPAETQYF
NA	TRBJ1-3	TRBV30	NA	TGTGCCTGGAACTTAGACAGCTCTGGAAACACCATATATTTT	CAWNLDSSGNTIYF
NA	TRBJ2-6	TRBV19	TRBD1	TGTGCCAGTAGCGCTAGCTCGGGACAGGGATCCTCTGGGGCCAACGTCCTGACTTTC	CASSASSGQGSSGANVLTF
NA	TRBJ2-1	TRBV20-1	NA	TGCAGTGCTTTTCTCGGGGATCGTCAGTTCTTC	CSAFLGDRQFF
NA	TRBJ1-2	TRBV19	TRBD1	TGTGCCAGTAGTCCGGGGGACAGGGCCTATGGCTACACCTTC	CASSPGDRAYGYTF
NA	TRBJ1-6	TRBV20-1	NA	TGCAGTGCTAGTCCGGGGAGGGCAGCTTCACCCCTCCACTTT	CSASPGRAASPLHF
once	TRBJ1-1	TRBV5-1	NA	TGCGCCAGCAGCTTGTCCGGGGTGCTCAACTCTGAAGCTTTCTTT	CASSLSGVLNSEAFF
NA	TRBJ1-1	TRBV6-5	TRBD1	TGTGCCAGCAGGCCCGACAGGGGGCATGGCACTGAAGCTTTCTTT	CASRPDRGHGTEAFF
NA	TRBJ1-2	TRBV27	TRBD1	TGTGCCAGCAGTACGGGGACAGGGGCTCGGATCTATGGCTACACCTTC	CASSTGTGARIYGYTF
NA	TRBJ2-7	TRBV5-1	TRBD1	TGCGCCAGCAGCTTGATCACAGGGGGTTCCTACGAGCAGTACTTC	CASSLITGGSYEQYF
once	TRBJ1-4	TRBV30	NA	TGTGCCTGGAGAAGGGGGAATAAACTGTTTTTT	CAWRRGNKLFF
NA	TRBJ1-1	TRBV5-1	NA	TGCGCCAGCAGATTGACAGCCATGAACACTGAAGCTTTCTTT	CASRLTAMNTEAFF
NA	TRBJ2-1	TRBV24-1	TRBD2	TGTGCCACCAGTGATAACGGACTAAGCGGGGGGAATGAGCAGTTCTTC	CATSDNGLSGGNEQFF
NA	TRBJ1-5	TRBV2	TRBD1	TGTGCCAGCAGTATAGGGACAGGTGGTTGGGTGAGTCAGCCCCAGCATTTT	CASSIGTGGWVSQPQHF
NA	TRBJ1-2	TRBV7-2	TRBD1	TGTGCCAGCAGCTTAGACGGGACAGGGTTCTATGGCTACACCTTC	CASSLDGTGFYGYTF
NA	TRBJ1-5	TRBV6-9	NA	TGTGCCAGCAGGCCCGGACAGAGAGGGACCAATCAGCCCCAGCATTTT	CASRPGQRGTNQPQHF
NA	TRBJ2-1	TRBV12-3/TRBV12-4	NA	TGTGCCAGCAGCCACAGGGAGTACAATGAGCAGTTCTTC	CASSHREYNEQFF
NA	TRBJ1-6	TRBV12-3/TRBV12-4	NA	TGTGCCAGCAGTTTGGCAGGCAATTCACCCCTCCACTTT	CASSLAGNSPLHF
NA	TRBJ1-1	TRBV6-1	NA	TGTGCCAGCAGTGAAGTGGGGGGGGCGGTCACTGAAGCTTTCTTT	CASSEVGGAVTEAFF
few	TRBJ1-3	TRBV28	NA	TGTGCCAGCAGTTTAATCAGCTCTGGAAACACCATATATTTT	CASSLISSGNTIYF
NA	TRBJ1-5	TRBV6-1	NA	TGTGCCAGCAGTGAAAGCGGGGGGCAAAATCAGCCCCAGCATTTT	CASSESGGQNQPQHF
NA	TRBJ2-3	TRBV4-1	NA	TGCGCCAGCAGCCAAGATAGTACTTCCACAGATACGCAGTATTTT	CASSQDSTSTDTQYF
once	TRBJ1-2	TRBV3-1/TRBV3-2	TRBD1	TGTGCCAGCAGCCTCACAGGGGGTGGGGGAGCTAACTATGGCTACACCTTC	CASSLTGGGGANYGYTF